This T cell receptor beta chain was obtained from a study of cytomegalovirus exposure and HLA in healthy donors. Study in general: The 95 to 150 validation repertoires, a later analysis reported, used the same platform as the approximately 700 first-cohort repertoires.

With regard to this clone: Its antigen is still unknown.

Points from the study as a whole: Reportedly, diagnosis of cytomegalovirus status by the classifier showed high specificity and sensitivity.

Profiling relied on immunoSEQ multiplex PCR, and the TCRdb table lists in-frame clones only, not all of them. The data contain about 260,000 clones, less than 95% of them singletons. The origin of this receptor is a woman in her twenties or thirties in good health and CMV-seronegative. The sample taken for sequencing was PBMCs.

CDR3 sequence reads: CASGLVVGTSGNTIYF. The CDR3 DNA sequence: TGTGCTAGTGGTTTGGTAGTAGGAACCTCTGGAAACACCATATATTTT. J is TRBJ1-3 and V is TRBV12-5; D ambiguous. Trimming took off 0 bases at V and 0 bases at J, with 9 bases between the two ends. Germline V gene sequence: CDR1 LGHNT, CDR2 FRNRAP. CDR3 length equals 16 residues.